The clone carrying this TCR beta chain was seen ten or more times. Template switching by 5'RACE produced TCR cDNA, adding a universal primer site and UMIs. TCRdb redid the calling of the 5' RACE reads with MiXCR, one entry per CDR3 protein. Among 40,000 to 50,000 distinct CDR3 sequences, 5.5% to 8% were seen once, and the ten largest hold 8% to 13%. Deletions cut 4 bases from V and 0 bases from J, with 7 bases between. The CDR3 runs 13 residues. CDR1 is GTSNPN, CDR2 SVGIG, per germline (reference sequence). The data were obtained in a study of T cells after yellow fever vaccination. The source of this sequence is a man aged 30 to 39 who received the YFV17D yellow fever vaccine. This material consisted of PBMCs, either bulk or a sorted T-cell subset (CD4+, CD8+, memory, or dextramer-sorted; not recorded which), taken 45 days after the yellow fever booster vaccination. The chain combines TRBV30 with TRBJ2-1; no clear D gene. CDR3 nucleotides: TGTGCCTGGAAGACTTCCTCCTACAATGAGCAGTTCTTC. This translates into CAWKTSSYNEQFF.